The 5 T cell receptor beta chains given below trace back to one sample, sequenced in a study of T cell responses to AZD1222 COVID-19 vaccine. Clones were sequenced by immunoSEQ multiplex PCR, and TCRdb holds only the in-frame ones, with some missing. The sample has about 180,000 clones, roughly 91% seen once. This material consisted of peripheral blood, taken 28 days after the second AZD1222 dose. These receptors were obtained from an adult who received the AZD1222 COVID-19 vaccine.

The V call is TRBV28, the J call TRBJ2-1; no clear D gene. Germline V lookup: CDR1 MDHEN, CDR2 SYDVKM. The CDR3 totals 12 residues. Trimming took 3 bases from V and 5 from J, leaving 5 bases between them. This CDR3 is CASSLDHNEQFF. CDR3 DNA sequence: TGTGCCAGCAGTTTGGATCACAATGAGCAGTTCTTC.

The chain couples TRBV29-1 to TRBJ1-5; D is perhaps TRBD1 (6 bases). The CDR3 spans 13 residues. V gave up 5 bases and J gave up 1 base, with 9 bases separating them. Germline assignment: CDR1 SQVTM and CDR2 ANQGSEA. This CDR3 reads CSVSTGSNQPQHF. In DNA form, the CDR3 reads TGCAGCGTTAGTACAGGGAGCAATCAGCCCCAGCATTTT.

The chain recombines TRBV4-2 with TRBJ2-7, with a tentative D call TRBD2 (5 bases). This CDR3 has 15 amino acids. Trimming removed 0 bases at V and 3 bases at J, with 12 bases between. Germline assignment: CDR1 LGHNA and CDR2 YNFKEQ. CDR3 sequence reads: CASSQDLAHYYEQYF. The DNA for the CDR3 is TGTGCCAGCAGCCAAGATCTAGCCCACTACTACGAGCAGTACTTC.

This chain uses TRBV19 with TRBJ2-2, with 10 nucleotides matching TRBD2. Germline V gene sequence: CDR1 LNHDA, CDR2 SQIVND (reference sequence). Unmatched junction bases numbered 7, after V lost 4 bases and J lost 5 bases. The CDR3 covers 16 residues. DNA for the CDR3: TGTGCCAGTAGTAATAGCGGGGGGACCCGGACCGGGGAGCTGTTTTTT. This encodes CASSNSGGTRTGELFF.

The V gene is TRBV10-3, the J gene TRBJ2-7; TRBD2 matches 10 bases. CDR3 length: 14 amino acids. The junction had 4 bases not matched to a gene; V was cut back by 5 bases and J by 3 bases. Germline values: CDR1 ENHRY, CDR2 SYGVKD. The chain's CDR3 is CAISSGLADYEQYF. CDR3 nucleotides: TGTGCCATCAGTTCCGGACTAGCGGACTACGAGCAGTACTTC.